The 23 T cell receptor beta chains given below trace back to one sample, sequenced in a study of T-cell memory formation after mild COVID-19 (dated by TCRdb to 2020 to 2022). Libraries were made using 5' RACE. The sample was run on an Illumina NovaSeq 6000. TCRdb cleaned the public reads at Q25 with fastp, built clones with MiXCR and kept in-frame beta chains. Every distinct CDR3 protein forms one entry, paired with its most common genes and DNA. For this sample the table gives just under 50,000 distinct CDR3 sequences, of which about 12% were detected only once. Roughly a quarter of the sample comes from the top ten. Sequencing was carried out using PBMCs or a T cell subset sorted from them (not recorded which). These receptors were collected from a man younger than 35 who had mild COVID-19 (a few samples of this study predate the infection). The sample titles of this study are shuffled in the database, so cell type and time point are left out; the donor was told from shared clones.

The chain links TRBV6-1 to TRBJ1-1; D remains unclear. The V and J ends lost 2 bases and 8 bases respectively, with 12 bases between them. Looked up from germline, CDR1 is MNHNS and CDR2 is SASEGT. The CDR3 sequence is 13 residues long. CDR3 DNA sequence: TGTGCCAGCAGTGAAACTATTGCCAAGGAAGCTTTCTTT. Its translation: CASSETIAKEAFF.

This chain joins TRBV6-6 and TRBJ2-3; D ambiguous. The V end lost 6 bases, the J end lost 2 bases, and 6 bases lay between the germline ends. Germline loops: CDR1 MNHNY, CDR2 SVGAGI (reference sequence). The CDR3 has 12 amino acids. The CDR3 coding sequence is TGTGCCAGCAGCGGAATCACAGATACGCAGTATTTT. Its protein is CASSGITDTQYF.

This clonotype was counted between two and nine times. This rearrangement joins TRBV14 to TRBJ2-7; D tentatively reads TRBD1 or TRBD2 (6 bases each). This CDR3 comprises 17 residues. Germline values: CDR1 SGHDN, CDR2 FVKESK. Trimming removed 3 bases from V and 0 bases from J, with 18 bases in between. The chain's CDR3 is CASSHRREDSGSYEQYV. DNA of the CDR3: TGTGCCAGCAGCCACCGGAGGGAGGACAGCGGCTCCTACGAGCAGTACGTC.

This clonotype was found a few times. The chain has TRBV7-2 and TRBJ1-1, with TRBD1 matching 9 bases. From germline, CDR1 is SGHTA and CDR2 FQGNSA. The length of the CDR3 is 13 residues. Trimming at V came to 6 bases and at J to 4 bases, leaving 3 bases not matched to a gene. The DNA of the CDR3 is TGTGCCAGCAGACAGGGGGCGTCCACTGAAGCTTTCTTT. This codes for CASRQGASTEAFF.

This clonotype turned up a few times. The chain couples TRBV5-1 to TRBJ2-2; 7 nucleotides match TRBD2. V lost 0 bases, J lost 3 bases, and 2 bases stayed unmatched. Per germline, CDR1 SGHRS and CDR2 YFSETQ. The CDR3 has 15 residues. As DNA, the CDR3 is TGCGCCAGCAGCTTGGGTGCGGGGGACACCGGGGAGCTGTTTTTT. This sequence encodes CASSLGAGDTGELFF. Drawing the rest from reference TRBV5-1 and TRBJ2-2, the complete variable domain is KAGVTQTPRYLIKTRGQQVTLSCSPISGHRSVSWYQQTPGQGLQFLFEYFSETQRNKGNFPGRFSGRQFSNSRSEMNVSTLELGDSALYLCASSLGAGDTGELFFGEGSRLTVL.

In this sample, this clonotype turned up many times. V gene TRBV25-1 combines with J gene TRBJ2-5, with 10 bases that match TRBD2. Trimming removed 3 bases from V and 3 bases from J; junction bases left unmatched: 4. The V gene's germline CDR1 is MGHDK and CDR2 SYGVNS. This CDR3 region has 15 residues. This CDR3 reads CASSDSSGGEETQYF. CDR3 DNA: TGTGCCAGCAGTGACTCCAGCGGGGGGGAAGAGACCCAGTACTTC.

The rearrangement uses TRBV9 and TRBJ1-1; tentatively, D is TRBD1 (6 bases). CDR1 SGDLS and CDR2 YYNGEE come from the germline V gene. Trimming took off 3 bases at V and 2 bases at J, with 11 bases between the two ends. CDR3 size: 14 residues. CDR3 protein: CASSALQGNTEAFF. The DNA of the CDR3 is TGTGCCAGCAGCGCCCTACAGGGTAACACTGAAGCTTTCTTT.

The CDR3 protein is CATGDSGNEQFF. The CDR3 nucleotides read TGTGCCACCGGGGACAGTGGGAATGAGCAGTTCTTC. The V and J genes are TRBV6-4 and TRBJ2-1, with 7 nucleotides matching TRBD1. The CDR3 is 12 amino acids. Germline CDR1 MRHNA, CDR2 SNTAGT. With 10 bases clipped from V and 7 bases from J, the junction kept 7 bases outside the gene matches.

This clonotype was counted only a few times. This chain links TRBV11-2 with TRBJ2-7, with 8 bases that match TRBD1. Germline V CDR1 and CDR2: SGHAT, FQNNGV. The CDR3 loop spans 14 amino acids. J lost 4 bases, V lost 1 base, and 3 bases had no gene match. The CDR3 DNA is TGTGCCAGCAGCTTAGGACAGGGGTATTACGAGCAGTACTTC. It is translated as CASSLGQGYYEQYF.

This sequence joins TRBV30 and TRBJ2-3; TRBD2 aligns across 11 bases. Germline loops: CDR1 GTSNPN, CDR2 SVGIG (reference sequence). The CDR3 is made up of 13 amino acids. Germline trimming cut 5 bases from V and 5 bases from J; bases unmatched to any gene: 3. The CDR3 region has the DNA TGTGCCTGGCTAGCGGGGGGTGGAGATACGCAGTATTTT. Translated: CAWLAGGGDTQYF.

The J gene is TRBJ1-4, the V gene TRBV18; 9 bases are a match to TRBD1. CDR1 is KGHSH, CDR2 LQKENI, per germline. V shed 4 bases, J shed 6 bases, and the junction held 12 bases outside the gene matches. The CDR3 is made up of 17 amino acids. CDR3 DNA: TGTGCCAGCTCACTAATTACCCCCGGGACAGGGTATGAAAAACTGTTTTTT. Translating it yields CASSLITPGTGYEKLFF. The full variable domain, with the rest looked up from reference TRBV18 and TRBJ1-4, is NAGVMQNPRHLVRRRGQEARLRCSPMKGHSHVYWYRQLPEEGLKFMVYLQKENIIDESGMPKERFSAEFPKEGPSILRIQQVVRGDSAAYFCASSLITPGTGYEKLFFGSGTQLSVL.

This clonotype was seen only a few times. This sequence joins TRBV6-5 and TRBJ1-5; D unclear. CDR1 is MNHEY, CDR2 SVGAGI, per germline. Trimming stripped 2 bases from V and 7 bases from J, with 9 bases between. The CDR3 spans 13 residues. The CDR3 DNA reads as TGTGCCAGCAGTTACGTTGCGGAACAGCCCCAGCATTTT. It codes for CASSYVAEQPQHF.

This clonotype was counted once. This chain joins TRBV12-3 or TRBV12-4 and TRBJ2-2; TRBD1 aligns across 9 bases. Trimming cost V 5 bases and J 4 bases; bases outside gene matches: 14. CDR3 length equals 18 residues. The CDR3 sequence is CASSPGTGRPWGTGELFF. CDR3 coding DNA: TGTGCCAGCAGTCCCGGGACAGGGAGACCGTGGGGCACCGGGGAGCTGTTTTTT.

The chain recombines TRBV2 with TRBJ1-2; D possibly corresponds to TRBD1 (6 bases). V shed 7 bases and J shed 6 bases, with 15 bases lying between them. Per the germline V gene, CDR1 is SNHLY and CDR2 is FYNNEI. This CDR3 is built from 13 residues. In DNA form, the CDR3 reads TGTGCCAGCACCCGGGGGCGCCGGGATGGCTACACCTTC. Residues: CASTRGRRDGYTF.

The CDR3 region has the DNA TGCGCCAGCAGCTTGGTTCCGGGACAGGGTCACGGGGAGCTGTTTTTT. As protein: CASSLVPGQGHGELFF. The V and J genes are TRBV5-1 and TRBJ2-2; 9 bases are shared with TRBD1. Germline V gene lookup returns CDR1 SGHRS and CDR2 YFSETQ. The V segment lost 0 bases and the J segment 7 bases; nucleotides outside the gene matches: 7. The CDR3 extends over 16 amino acids.

This clonotype was seen a handful of times. V gene TRBV20-1 combines with J gene TRBJ1-6; D uncertain. CDR1 is DFQATT, CDR2 SNEGSKA, per germline (reference sequence). The CDR3 length is 14 residues. V was trimmed by 0 bases and J by 9 bases, leaving 12 bases between them. This chain's CDR3 is CSARDAAAFSPLHF. The CDR3 coding sequence is TGCAGTGCTAGAGACGCGGCAGCTTTTTCACCCCTCCACTTT.

The V gene is TRBV28, the J gene TRBJ2-7; D gene uncertain. From germline, CDR1 is MDHEN and CDR2 SYDVKM. Trimming shortened V by 4 bases and J by 3 bases, and 19 bases separated the two germline ends. This CDR3 region has 16 residues. As DNA, the CDR3 is TGTGCCAGCAGTTCAGAGCGCCCCTCGGCCCTCTACGAGCAGTACGTC. Residues: CASSSERPSALYEQYV.

This clonotype has a handful of counts. The chain combines TRBV7-3 with TRBJ2-1; D may be TRBD2 (6 bases). Trimming removed 5 bases at V and 0 bases at J, with 14 bases between. This CDR3 contains 16 residues. Germline CDR1 and CDR2: SGHTA and FQGTGA. CDR3 sequence reads: CASSLRRGSSYNEQFF. As DNA, the CDR3 is TGTGCCAGCAGCCTCCGCCGGGGGAGCTCCTACAATGAGCAGTTCTTC.

The sample holds many counts of this clonotype. This chain uses TRBV20-1 with TRBJ2-5, with a weak D call TRBD2 (6 bases). CDR3 length: 13 amino acids. V gave up 5 bases and J gave up 4 bases, with 14 bases separating them. CDR1 is DFQATT and CDR2 is SNEGSKA in the germline V gene (reference sequence). This CDR3 reads CSARDSLTETQYF. The CDR3 DNA reads as TGCAGTGCTCGGGACTCCTTAACAGAGACCCAGTACTTC.

This clonotype has ten or more counts. This chain links TRBV20-1 with TRBJ2-7; D not resolved. The CDR3 has 13 residues. Trimming took off 6 bases at V and 0 bases at J, with 12 bases between the two ends. Germline V CDR1 and CDR2: DFQATT, SNEGSKA (reference sequence). CDR3 in DNA: TGCAGTGCCATATGGGGAAACTCCTACGAGCAGTACGTC. This sequence encodes CSAIWGNSYEQYV.

The chain recombines TRBV9 with TRBJ2-7; D is perhaps TRBD1 or TRBD2 (5 bases each). Germline values: CDR1 SGDLS, CDR2 YYNGEE. V shed 3 bases and J shed 5 bases, with 9 bases lying between them. This CDR3 region has 12 residues. This CDR3 reads CASSAGTNEQYF. The CDR3, as DNA: TGTGCCAGCAGCGCCGGGACCAACGAGCAGTACTTC.

V is TRBV5-1 and J is TRBJ1-4; 12 nucleotides line up with TRBD1. CDR1 is SGHRS, CDR2 YFSETQ, per germline. With V trimmed by 4 bases and J by 11 bases, 6 bases remained unmatched. This CDR3 is built from 14 residues. Here the CDR3 reads CASSRDRGPEKLFF. Here the CDR3 DNA reads TGCGCCAGCAGCCGGGACAGGGGGCCAGAGAAACTGTTTTTT.

This clonotype was seen more than once but under ten times. V is TRBV12-3 or TRBV12-4 and J is TRBJ2-7; a weak D match, TRBD1 (7 bases). Trimming shortened V by 6 bases and J by 4 bases, and 16 bases separated the two germline ends. This CDR3 spans 14 amino acids. In nucleotides, the CDR3 is TGTGCCAGCAGCCTCCAGGGGGGCGGATACGAGCAGTACGTC. This encodes CASSLQGGGYEQYV.